This entry concerns a single TCR beta chain. The assay was immunoSEQ multiplex PCR, and TCRdb's table has in-frame clones only and misses some. The sample holds around 32,000 clones, 91% seen once. These data come from a study of T cell changes during pregnancy in multiple sclerosis. J gave up 0 bases and V 4 bases, and 8 bases lay outside the gene matches. Germline assignment: CDR1 MNHNS and CDR2 SASEGT. This CDR3 has 16 amino acids. This sample comprised CD8+ T cells from peripheral blood mononuclear cells, obtained in the second trimester of pregnancy. This chain connects TRBV6-1 to TRBJ2-7; 8 nucleotides agree with TRBD1. This TCR derives from a female donor in good health, enrolled as a control in a pregnancy study. The DNA for the CDR3 is TGTGCCAGCAGTGGGGGACAGGCCCGTCCCTCCTACGAGCAGTACTTC. Its translation is CASSGGQARPSYEQYF.